A selection of T cell receptor beta chains follows, all from one sample in a study of response to subunit inactivated influenza vaccine. TCRdb re-analysed the RT-PCR reads in MiXCR, keeping a single row per CDR3 protein. The sample has about 540,000 distinct CDR3 sequences; less than 25% are singletons. This sample was also put to use in a study of T cells expressing NK-cell markers.

The sample in question was CD4+ T cells sorted from PBMCs, obtained roughly 13 days after vaccination. The receptor source for this set is a man aged 45-65 years who received an inactivated influenza vaccine. Each CDR3 is given with its conserved first and last residue. Fields, in order: clone size, V gene, D gene, J gene, CDR3 protein, CDR3 DNA. A D gene is named only where the DNA matches it firmly. Expanded clones are given a class, and other clones once, few, many or no size at all.

clone_size: .
v_call: TRBV6-2/TRBV6-3
d_call: .
j_call: TRBJ2-1
cdr3_aa: CASSYGRNGNNEQFF
cdr3_nt: TGTGCCAGCAGTTATGGGCGGAATGGGAACAATGAGCAGTTCTTC

clone_size: many
v_call: TRBV12-3/TRBV12-4
d_call: TRBD2
j_call: TRBJ2-1
cdr3_aa: CASSFGLAGTYNEQFF
cdr3_nt: TGTGCCAGCAGTTTCGGACTAGCGGGGACCTACAATGAGCAGTTCTTC

clone_size: many
v_call: TRBV20-1
d_call: .
j_call: TRBJ1-5
cdr3_aa: CSARPAGLLSNQPQHF
cdr3_nt: TGCAGTGCTAGGCCGGCAGGGCTGTTGAGCAATCAGCCCCAGCATTTT

clone_size: .
v_call: TRBV20-1
d_call: .
j_call: TRBJ2-3
cdr3_aa: CSASREIEQYF
cdr3_nt: TGCAGTGCTAGCAGGGAGATTGAGCAGTATTTT

clone_size: .
v_call: TRBV9
d_call: .
j_call: TRBJ2-7
cdr3_aa: CASSARLQGFSYEQYF
cdr3_nt: TGTGCCAGCAGCGCCCGGCTACAGGGATTCTCCTACGAGCAGTACTTC

clone_size: many
v_call: TRBV5-1
d_call: .
j_call: TRBJ2-2
cdr3_aa: CASGQENTGELFF
cdr3_nt: TGCGCCAGCGGGCAGGAGAACACCGGGGAGCTGTTTTTT

clone_size: .
v_call: TRBV5-5
d_call: .
j_call: TRBJ1-2
cdr3_aa: CASSKDPYSTKGGYTF
cdr3_nt: TGTGCCAGCAGCAAGGACCCCTACAGTACCAAGGGCGGCTACACCTTC

clone_size: few
v_call: TRBV29-1
d_call: TRBD2
j_call: TRBJ2-3
cdr3_aa: CSVISGNAITDTQYF
cdr3_nt: TGCAGCGTTATTAGCGGGAATGCAATCACAGATACGCAGTATTTT

clone_size: .
v_call: TRBV7-9
d_call: TRBD1
j_call: TRBJ2-7
cdr3_aa: CASSLSQGTVYEQYF
cdr3_nt: TGTGCCAGCAGCTTATCACAAGGGACAGTATACGAGCAGTACTTC

clone_size: .
v_call: TRBV6-1
d_call: .
j_call: TRBJ1-1
cdr3_aa: CASRYTEAFF
cdr3_nt: TGTGCCAGCAGGTACACTGAAGCTTTCTTT

clone_size: .
v_call: TRBV24-1
d_call: TRBD2
j_call: TRBJ2-1
cdr3_aa: CATSESLAGYNEQFF
cdr3_nt: TGTGCCACCAGTGAATCTCTAGCGGGGTACAATGAGCAGTTCTTC

clone_size: few
v_call: TRBV18
d_call: .
j_call: TRBJ1-2
cdr3_aa: CASSPSANYGYTF
cdr3_nt: TGTGCCAGCTCACCATCTGCTAACTATGGCTACACCTTC

clone_size: few
v_call: TRBV20-1
d_call: .
j_call: TRBJ1-5
cdr3_aa: CSAAGTPNQPQHF
cdr3_nt: TGCAGTGCCGCCGGGACACCCAATCAGCCCCAGCATTTT

clone_size: .
v_call: TRBV5-4
d_call: .
j_call: TRBJ2-3
cdr3_aa: CASSNQGGDTQYF
cdr3_nt: TGTGCCAGCAGCAACCAGGGAGGAGATACGCAGTATTTT

clone_size: few
v_call: TRBV2
d_call: .
j_call: TRBJ2-7
cdr3_aa: CASSAMVEQYF
cdr3_nt: TGTGCCAGCAGCGCCATGGTCGAGCAGTACTTC

clone_size: few
v_call: TRBV6-6
d_call: .
j_call: TRBJ2-7
cdr3_aa: CASSRAETYEQYF
cdr3_nt: TGTGCCAGCAGCCGGGCGGAGACCTACGAGCAGTACTTC

clone_size: .
v_call: TRBV4-3
d_call: .
j_call: TRBJ1-1
cdr3_aa: CASSQDAQWGSTEAFF
cdr3_nt: TGCGCCAGCAGCCAAGATGCCCAGTGGGGCAGCACTGAAGCTTTCTTT

clone_size: few
v_call: TRBV20-1
d_call: .
j_call: TRBJ2-7
cdr3_aa: CSAAGGKGYEQYF
cdr3_nt: TGCAGTGCTGCCGGAGGGAAAGGGTACGAGCAGTACTTC

clone_size: .
v_call: TRBV28
d_call: .
j_call: TRBJ2-3
cdr3_aa: CAAWRRNTDTQYF
cdr3_nt: TGTGCCGCCTGGAGGCGGAACACAGATACGCAGTATTTT

clone_size: few
v_call: TRBV6-2/TRBV6-3
d_call: TRBD1
j_call: TRBJ2-7
cdr3_aa: CASRWGTAYEQYF
cdr3_nt: TGTGCCAGCAGATGGGGGACAGCCTACGAGCAGTACTTC

clone_size: .
v_call: TRBV2
d_call: .
j_call: TRBJ1-1
cdr3_aa: CASSEVTARNTEAFF
cdr3_nt: TGTGCCAGCAGTGAAGTGACAGCTAGGAACACTGAAGCTTTCTTT

clone_size: .
v_call: TRBV30
d_call: TRBD2
j_call: TRBJ2-1
cdr3_aa: CAWSVQRGASQFF
cdr3_nt: TGTGCCTGGAGTGTACAGCGGGGGGCCTCGCAGTTCTTC

clone_size: few
v_call: TRBV28
d_call: .
j_call: TRBJ1-5
cdr3_aa: CASSMGGSQPQHF
cdr3_nt: TGTGCCAGCAGTATGGGGGGCAGTCAGCCCCAGCATTTT

clone_size: few
v_call: TRBV12-3/TRBV12-4
d_call: TRBD1
j_call: TRBJ2-7
cdr3_aa: CASSSLPGGGRYEQYF
cdr3_nt: TGTGCCAGCAGTTCCCTCCCAGGGGGCGGTAGATACGAGCAGTACTTC

clone_size: .
v_call: TRBV4-3
d_call: TRBD2
j_call: TRBJ2-7
cdr3_aa: CASSHSRGVGRAYNYEQYF
cdr3_nt: TGCGCCAGCAGCCATTCTAGGGGGGTCGGGAGGGCCTATAACTACGAGCAGTACTTC

clone_size: many
v_call: TRBV12-3/TRBV12-4
d_call: TRBD1
j_call: TRBJ1-4
cdr3_aa: CASTRTGGGNEKLFF
cdr3_nt: TGTGCCAGCACCCGGACAGGGGGCGGGAATGAAAAACTGTTTTTT

clone_size: few
v_call: TRBV12-3/TRBV12-4
d_call: TRBD1
j_call: TRBJ1-4
cdr3_aa: CASSLDRGLVGTGQGEELFF
cdr3_nt: TGTGCCAGCAGTTTAGATCGGGGGTTAGTGGGGACAGGCCAAGGGGAAGAACTGTTTTTT

clone_size: .
v_call: TRBV7-8
d_call: TRBD2
j_call: TRBJ2-7
cdr3_aa: CASSFGTSGPGVDEQYF
cdr3_nt: TGTGCCAGCAGCTTCGGGACTAGCGGCCCCGGGGTCGACGAGCAGTACTTC

clone_size: .
v_call: TRBV5-1
d_call: .
j_call: TRBJ2-1
cdr3_aa: CASRVTGPSYNEQFF
cdr3_nt: TGCGCCAGCCGAGTCACAGGGCCATCCTACAATGAGCAGTTCTTC

clone_size: .
v_call: TRBV5-5
d_call: TRBD1
j_call: TRBJ2-1
cdr3_aa: CASCWDRTNNEQFF
cdr3_nt: TGTGCCAGCTGTTGGGACAGAACAAACAATGAGCAGTTCTTC

clone_size: .
v_call: TRBV5-1
d_call: .
j_call: TRBJ2-5
cdr3_aa: CASSVKETQYF
cdr3_nt: TGTGCCTCAAGCGTTAAAGAGACCCAGTACTTC

clone_size: .
v_call: TRBV7-9
d_call: .
j_call: TRBJ2-3
cdr3_aa: CASSFDRYTDTQYF
cdr3_nt: TGTGCCAGCAGCTTTGACAGGTACACAGATACGCAGTATTTT

clone_size: .
v_call: TRBV28
d_call: .
j_call: TRBJ2-1
cdr3_aa: CASSLIAAYNEQFF
cdr3_nt: TGTGCCAGCAGTTTGATAGCGGCCTACAATGAGCAGTTCTTC

clone_size: few
v_call: TRBV4-2
d_call: .
j_call: TRBJ2-2
cdr3_aa: CASSQQTGANTGELFF
cdr3_nt: TGTGCCAGCAGCCAACAGACAGGCGCGAACACCGGGGAGCTGTTTTTT

clone_size: .
v_call: TRBV20-1
d_call: .
j_call: TRBJ2-3
cdr3_aa: CSAESLDTQYF
cdr3_nt: TGCAGTGCCGAGAGCCTCGATACGCAGTATTTT

clone_size: .
v_call: TRBV12-3/TRBV12-4
d_call: .
j_call: TRBJ1-1
cdr3_aa: CASSKIVRITEAFF
cdr3_nt: TGTGCCAGCAGTAAGATTGTGAGGATCACTGAAGCTTTCTTT

clone_size: .
v_call: TRBV5-1
d_call: TRBD1
j_call: TRBJ2-7
cdr3_aa: CASQAWTGSYEQYF
cdr3_nt: TGCGCCAGCCAAGCTTGGACAGGGAGCTACGAGCAGTACTTC

clone_size: .
v_call: TRBV20-1
d_call: .
j_call: TRBJ2-7
cdr3_aa: CSAGRTRSSYEQYF
cdr3_nt: TGCAGTGCTGGTAGGACGAGGAGCTCCTACGAGCAGTACTTC

clone_size: .
v_call: TRBV7-2
d_call: .
j_call: TRBJ2-5
cdr3_aa: CASSLNLETQYF
cdr3_nt: TGTGCCAGCAGCCTAAATTTGGAGACCCAGTACTTC

clone_size: .
v_call: TRBV20-1
d_call: .
j_call: TRBJ1-1
cdr3_aa: CSAQEQTNTEAFF
cdr3_nt: TGCAGTGCGCAGGAACAAACGAACACTGAAGCTTTCTTT

clone_size: .
v_call: TRBV20-1
d_call: TRBD2
j_call: TRBJ2-7
cdr3_aa: CSVPPGLAGGSSYEQYF
cdr3_nt: TGCAGTGTCCCACCGGGACTAGCGGGAGGGAGCTCCTACGAGCAGTACTTC

clone_size: few
v_call: TRBV5-1
d_call: TRBD2
j_call: TRBJ2-5
cdr3_aa: CASSPGLAGRVETQYF
cdr3_nt: TGCGCCAGCAGCCCGGGACTAGCGGGACGTGTAGAGACCCAGTACTTC

clone_size: few
v_call: TRBV6-1
d_call: .
j_call: TRBJ2-5
cdr3_aa: CASSPQVDQETQYF
cdr3_nt: TGTGCCAGCAGTCCCCAGGTGGACCAAGAGACCCAGTACTTC

clone_size: .
v_call: TRBV7-9
d_call: TRBD2
j_call: TRBJ2-5
cdr3_aa: CASSSLAGVGETQYF
cdr3_nt: TGTGCCAGCTCCTCCCTAGCGGGAGTAGGGGAGACCCAGTACTTC

clone_size: .
v_call: TRBV11-1
d_call: TRBD2
j_call: TRBJ2-1
cdr3_aa: CASSNRVRGGRSYNEQFF
cdr3_nt: TGTGCCAGCAGCAACAGGGTCCGGGGGGGAAGATCCTACAATGAGCAGTTCTTC

clone_size: few
v_call: TRBV5-1
d_call: TRBD1
j_call: TRBJ2-1
cdr3_aa: CASSVTGTGGHEQFF
cdr3_nt: TGCGCCAGCAGCGTAACCGGGACAGGGGGCCATGAGCAGTTCTTC

clone_size: few
v_call: TRBV12-3/TRBV12-4
d_call: .
j_call: TRBJ1-1
cdr3_aa: CASSLAHRMAEAFF
cdr3_nt: TGTGCCAGCAGTTTAGCGCACAGGATGGCTGAAGCTTTCTTT

clone_size: .
v_call: TRBV6-2/TRBV6-3
d_call: TRBD1
j_call: TRBJ2-7
cdr3_aa: CASRSGTGSSRQYF
cdr3_nt: TGTGCCAGCAGATCGGGGACAGGGAGCTCCAGGCAGTACTTC

clone_size: .
v_call: TRBV5-1
d_call: .
j_call: TRBJ1-2
cdr3_aa: CASSLAGRAEGYTF
cdr3_nt: TGCGCCAGCAGCTTGGCCGGCAGGGCGGAGGGCTACACCTTC

clone_size: few
v_call: TRBV5-1
d_call: TRBD2
j_call: TRBJ2-5
cdr3_aa: CASSIGLAGAETQYF
cdr3_nt: TGCGCCAGCAGCATCGGACTAGCGGGAGCAGAGACCCAGTACTTC

clone_size: few
v_call: TRBV12-3/TRBV12-4
d_call: TRBD1
j_call: TRBJ1-4
cdr3_aa: CASSFLGTESEKLFF
cdr3_nt: TGTGCCAGCAGTTTCTTGGGGACAGAGAGTGAAAAACTGTTTTTT

clone_size: few
v_call: TRBV10-3
d_call: .
j_call: TRBJ1-5
cdr3_aa: CAISEPSAPGQPQHF
cdr3_nt: TGTGCCATCAGTGAGCCATCTGCCCCCGGGCAGCCCCAGCATTTT

clone_size: few
v_call: TRBV5-1
d_call: .
j_call: TRBJ1-2
cdr3_aa: CASSLDGQSYGYTF
cdr3_nt: TGCGCCAGCAGCTTGGACGGACAGAGTTATGGCTACACCTTC

clone_size: .
v_call: TRBV29-1
d_call: .
j_call: TRBJ1-5
cdr3_aa: CGVAGASNQPQHF
cdr3_nt: TGCGGCGTGGCCGGAGCTAGCAATCAGCCCCAGCATTTT

clone_size: .
v_call: TRBV4-1
d_call: .
j_call: TRBJ1-1
cdr3_aa: CASSKDRRNTEAFF
cdr3_nt: TGCGCCAGCAGCAAAGACAGGAGGAACACTGAAGCTTTCTTT